The 4 T cell receptor beta chains given below trace back to one sample, sequenced in a study of CD8+ T cells in alopecia areata (dated by TCRdb to about 2018). The receptor library was made with the immunoSEQ multiplex PCR assay. To provide template for TCR sequencing, every sample had RNA extracted and reverse transcribed into cDNA. Held by TCRdb, this immuneACCESS table contains in-frame sequences only and omits some clones. Under half of the omission traces to an unresolved V gene where checked; the cause of the rest is unknown. The sample table lists about 150,000 clones, 45% to 60% of them with a count of one. The ten largest clones represent over 5.5% of the sample. Sequencing was done on a sample of CD4+ T cells sorted from blood. These receptors all come from a human donor with alopecia areata.

This clone occurred a few times. This chain joins TRBV9 and TRBJ2-2; D remains unclear. Trimming shortened V by 0 bases and J by 2 bases, and 5 bases separated the two germline ends. CDR1 and CDR2 from the germline V gene are SGDLS and YYNGEE. This CDR3 has 14 amino acids. The CDR3 bases are TGTGCCAGCAGCGTAGGGGGTAACACCGGGGAGCTGTTTTTT. Its protein is CASSVGGNTGELFF.

The sample holds a few counts of this clone. The chain carries TRBV10-3 and TRBJ2-5, with unresolved D. Looked up from germline, CDR1 is ENHRY and CDR2 is SYGVKD. This CDR3 comprises 13 residues. With 8 bases removed from V and 1 base from J, the gap between germline ends came to 11 bases. CDR3 region: CAIGGASQETQYF. The CDR3 bases are TGTGCCATCGGCGGTGCCTCCCAAGAGACCCAGTACTTC.

CDR3 DNA: TGTGCCTCCCGACGGGAGTACGAGCAGTACTTC. Translated: CASRREYEQYF. The V and J genes are TRBV30 and TRBJ2-7; TRBD2 is a possible D gene (6 bases). The germline gives CDR1 GTSNPN, CDR2 SVGIG (reference sequence). V was pared by 7 bases and J by 4 bases, with 11 bases between. CDR3 size: 11 residues. The full variable domain, completed using reference TRBV30 and TRBJ2-7, is SQTIHQWPATLVQPVGSPLSLECTVEGTSNPNLYWYRQAAGRGLQLLFYSVGIGQISSEVPQNLSASRPQDRQFILSSKKLLLSDSGFYLCASRREYEQYFGPGTRLTVT.

V and J are TRBV2 and TRBJ2-7; D is tentatively TRBD1 or TRBD2 (5 bases each). Deletions cut 6 bases from V and 2 bases from J, with 8 bases between. The CDR3 length is 12 residues. Germline V gene data show CDR1 as SNHLY and CDR2 as FYNNEI. Here the CDR3 reads CASRGDAYEQYF. The CDR3 DNA reads as TGTGCCAGCAGGGGGGACGCCTACGAGCAGTACTTC.